These T cell receptor beta chains were read from a single sample in a study of cytomegalovirus exposure and HLA in healthy donors. Method: immunoSEQ multiplex PCR; TCRdb's copy keeps in-frame clones and lacks some. The data hold some 130,000 clones, with about 80% observed a single time. Sequencing input: PBMCs. The receptors were gathered from a man between 25 and 39 years old in good health and CMV-seronegative. The CDR3 runs from the conserved cysteine through the conserved F or W. D genes are given only for firm matches. Rows give clone size only sometimes, using once, few, many, or a class for an expanded clone.

clone_size j_call v_call d_call cdr3_aa cdr3_nt
. TRBJ1-1 TRBV6-1 . CASSEDRMNTEAFF TGTGCCAGCAGTGAGGACAGAATGAACACTGAAGCTTTCTTT
. TRBJ1-4 TRBV28 TRBD1 CASTTGGGNEKLFF TGTGCCAGCACCACAGGGGGCGGAAATGAAAAACTGTTTTTT
. TRBJ2-5 TRBV20-1 . CSARPQETQYF TGCAGTGCTAGACCTCAAGAGACCCAGTACTTC
. TRBJ1-5 TRBV15 . CATSRDFGDTQPQHF TGTGCCACCAGCAGAGATTTCGGGGACACTCAGCCCCAGCATTTT
. TRBJ2-5 TRBV7-7 . CASSPSRTSETQYF TGTGCCAGCAGCCCCTCCCGGACTTCGGAGACCCAGTACTTC
once TRBJ2-2 TRBV5-1 TRBD2 CASSPRLASTGELFF TGCGCCAGCAGCCCCCGACTAGCAAGCACCGGGGAGCTGTTTTTT
. TRBJ1-2 TRBV28 . CASSLSGHPLGGYTF TGTGCCAGCAGTTTATCCGGACACCCATTGGGAGGCTACACCTTC
. TRBJ2-2 TRBV25-1 TRBD2 CASSEFGLAGELFF TGTGCCAGCAGTGAATTCGGACTAGCCGGGGAGCTGTTTTTT
. TRBJ2-7 TRBV19 TRBD2 CASSIMASGSFYYEQYF TGTGCCAGTAGTATAATGGCCAGCGGGAGCTTCTACTACGAGCAGTACTTC
. TRBJ2-5 TRBV7-8 TRBD1 CASSRGQESLYQETQYF TGTGCCAGCAGCCGGGGACAGGAGAGCCTTTACCAAGAGACCCAGTACTTC
. TRBJ1-2 TRBV27 TRBD1 CASSLGGGHGYTF TGTGCCAGCTCCCTTGGAGGGGGCCATGGCTACACCTTC
few TRBJ1-4 TRBV28 . CASSSGPNRLFF TGTGCCAGCAGTTCAGGGCCCAATCGACTGTTTTTT
few TRBJ2-2 TRBV7-2 . CASSPGGPGELFF TGTGCCAGCAGCCCCGGCGGGCCCGGGGAGCTGTTTTTT